This T cell receptor beta chain emerged from a study of blood T cell repertoires in COVID-19. The germline V and J ends were trimmed by 6 bases and 7 bases, with 16 bases remaining between them. The CDR3 is 13 residues long. This table comes from immunoSEQ multiplex PCR, and its TCRdb copy is limited to in-frame clones, with some not included. The table includes roughly 190,000 clones, around 90% detected once. The chain carries TRBV12-3 or TRBV12-4 and TRBJ2-7; D uncertain. This sequence was found in a man aged 60-69 years with active or convalescent COVID-19. Material for sequencing was peripheral blood. In DNA, the CDR3 is TGTGCCAGCAGGATGACTTATTTGGGTGAGCAGTACTTC. Amino acid sequence: CASRMTYLGEQYF.